The T cell receptor beta chain described here comes from a study of T cells in Graves' hyperthyroidism and ophthalmopathy. Across the study: At the time of initial diagnosis and before any treatment, peripheral blood was collected.

CDR3 length: 15 amino acids. The V gene's germline CDR1 is GTSNPN and CDR2 SVGIG (reference sequence). Deletions cut 5 bases from V and 0 bases from J, with 14 bases between. General study points: Blood samples included most of the expanded thyroid clonotypes exceeding 0.001. Researchers report that a 13 V-J model separated ophthalmopathy from stable hyperthyroidism.

Amplified TCR beta CDR3 regions came from RNA transcripts. HTBI primers drove first-round RT-PCR of the TCR CDR3. TCRdb reanalysed the multiplex PCR reads using MiXCR and keeps one entry per CDR3 protein. The sample contains 400,000 to 600,000 distinct CDR3 sequences, more than 15% of which appear only once. This clonotype was seen at least ten times. Antigen: not known. The TCR originated in a young woman with Graves' ophthalmopathy. The sample taken for sequencing was blood. The V and J genes are TRBV30 and TRBJ2-1; D possibly uses TRBD1 or TRBD2 (6 bases each). The CDR3 nucleotides are TGTGCCTGGGGGGGGACACCAGGCTCCTACAATGAGCAGTTCTTC. This sequence encodes CAWGGTPGSYNEQFF.